This T cell receptor (beta chain) was sequenced for a study of graft-versus-host responses after intestinal transplantation. On this clone: The target antigen is unknown.

V lost 4 bases to trimming and J lost 3 bases; unmatched junction nucleotides: 9. This CDR3 is 15 amino acids long. Germline V gene lookup returns CDR1 MGHRA and CDR2 YSYEKL. The assay was immunoSEQ multiplex PCR, and TCRdb's table has in-frame clones only and misses some. This table has roughly 97,000 clones, 90% to 95% appearing once. The material was unstimulated CD4+ T cells sorted from spleen or lymph node cells, obtained before transplant. The chain recombines TRBV4-1 with TRBJ2-7; 7 bases align to TRBD2. This clonotype was obtained from a human donor who was the organ donor for an intestinal transplant. CDR3 amino acids: CASSPKGGDGYEQYF. CDR3 nucleotide sequence: TGCGCCAGCAGCCCCAAGGGAGGGGATGGCTACGAGCAGTACTTC.